This T cell receptor beta chain was sequenced for a study of blood T cell repertoires in COVID-19. Study-wide background: Acute and convalescent COVID-19 samples came from the United States, Italy and Spain.

The germline V and J ends were trimmed by 0 bases and 5 bases, with 16 bases remaining between them. Germline-derived CDR1 and CDR2 are LNHNV and YYDKDF (reference sequence). The CDR3 totals 16 residues. The method was immunoSEQ multiplex PCR; TCRdb's version includes in-frame clones alone and lacks a portion of them. The sample has over 85,000 clones, 87% seen once. The receptor's source is a human donor with acute or convalescent COVID-19. The donor label of this sample is uncertain. V is TRBV15 and J is TRBJ2-5; D is possibly TRBD2 (5 bases). The sample consisted of peripheral blood. The DNA for the CDR3 is TGTGCCACCAGCAGAGATCACGGGATCCTTTTGGAGACCCAGTACTTC. Residues: CATSRDHGILLETQYF.